These 17 T cell receptor beta chains originate from one sample sequenced in a study of cytomegalovirus exposure and HLA in healthy donors. Repertoires were generated with immunoSEQ multiplex PCR, while TCRdb's copy carries only in-frame clones and drops some. The sample yields under 350,000 clones, approximately 86% seen once. Source material: PBMCs. The receptors were sampled from a woman between 18 and 29 years old in good health and CMV-seronegative.

This clone was observed a few times. The J gene is TRBJ2-7, the V gene TRBV10-1, with 13 bases matching TRBD2. The CDR3 extends over 14 amino acids. Looked up from germline, CDR1 is WNHNN and CDR2 is SYGVQD (reference sequence). V was clipped by 2 bases and J by 9 bases; unmatched bases: 4. In nucleotides, the CDR3 is TGCGCCAGCAGTGAGGGACTAGCGGGAGACTGGCAGTACTTC. Its protein is CASSEGLAGDWQYF.

V usage is TRBV28 and J usage is TRBJ1-1; tentative D call: TRBD1 (6 bases). V lost 7 bases and J 1 base, leaving 16 bases between the germline ends. Germline V gene sequence: CDR1 MDHEN, CDR2 SYDVKM. CDR3 length equals 15 residues. The CDR3 loop reads CASTTNRETNTEAFF. The CDR3 DNA reads as TGTGCCAGCACCACAAACAGGGAGACGAACACTGAAGCTTTCTTT.

The chain carries TRBV6-5 and TRBJ1-1; the D gene is possibly TRBD1 (5 bases). Germline CDR1 is MNHEY and CDR2 is SVGAGI. The CDR3 runs to 14 residues. V lost 2 bases, J lost 4 bases, and 11 bases lay in between. In DNA, the CDR3 is TGTGCCAGCAGTTACGATTCCAGGGTCACTGAAGCTTTCTTT. Its translation: CASSYDSRVTEAFF.

The chain links TRBV6-6 to TRBJ1-2; D gene unclear. Germline CDR1 and CDR2: MNHNY and SVGAGI (reference sequence). Trimming took 8 bases from V and 4 from J, leaving 14 bases between them. This CDR3 region has 13 residues. CDR3 DNA: TGTGCCAGCTCACCGGAGACCCCCTATGGCTACACCTTC. Its translation: CASSPETPYGYTF.

The chain couples TRBV27 to TRBJ2-1; 9 bases line up with TRBD1. J was trimmed by 1 base and V by 5 bases; bases with no gene match: 6. Germline values: CDR1 MNHEY, CDR2 SMNVEV (reference sequence). The CDR3 totals 16 residues. CDR3 bases: TGTGCCAGCAGTCACAGGGGGCAGCAATCCTACAATGAGCAGTTCTTC. Protein: CASSHRGQQSYNEQFF.

The V and J genes are TRBV27 and TRBJ2-5, with D hard to call. V gave up 5 bases and J gave up 5 bases, with 12 bases separating them. CDR3 length: 13 amino acids. Germline values: CDR1 MNHEY, CDR2 SMNVEV (reference sequence). This CDR3 is CASSSSGSETQYF. The CDR3 region has the DNA TGTGCCAGCAGTAGTAGTGGTTCGGAGACCCAGTACTTC.

The chain has TRBV4-1 and TRBJ1-5, with TRBD1 as a possible D gene (6 bases). Trimming took 1 base from V and 4 from J, leaving 11 bases between them. The CDR3 consists of 15 residues. CDR1 and CDR2 from the germline V gene are MGHRA and YSYEKL. The CDR3 coding sequence is TGCGCCAGCAGCCAAGGTGTACAGGGTAATCAGCCCCAGCATTTT. This codes for CASSQGVQGNQPQHF.

This clone was observed a handful of times. The chain joins TRBV27 to TRBJ1-3; 7 nucleotides agree with TRBD1. V shed 5 bases, J shed 0 bases, and the junction held 4 bases outside the gene matches. Germline V gene sequence: CDR1 MNHEY, CDR2 SMNVEV (reference sequence). The CDR3 totals 15 residues. The CDR3, as DNA: TGTGCCAGCAGTCAACAGGGGTACTCTGGAAACACCATATATTTT. This encodes CASSQQGYSGNTIYF.

The J gene is TRBJ1-2, the V gene TRBV15; D possibly corresponds to TRBD1 (6 bases). Germline values: CDR1 LNHNV, CDR2 YYDKDF (reference sequence). This CDR3 has 14 amino acids. Trimming took 5 bases from V and 6 from J, leaving 16 bases between them. In DNA, the CDR3 is TGTGCCACCAGCGTCAGAGGCAGGGGAGATGGCTACACCTTC. Translated: CATSVRGRGDGYTF.

The chain combines TRBV30 with TRBJ1-6; TRBD1 agrees at 8 bases. The CDR3 spans 15 residues. The germline gives CDR1 GTSNPN, CDR2 SVGIG (reference sequence). The ends lost 5 bases at V and 5 bases at J; junction bases unmatched: 8. The CDR3 spells CAWERQGAHNSPLHF. The CDR3 bases are TGTGCCTGGGAGAGGCAGGGGGCCCATAATTCACCCCTCCACTTT.

The genes are TRBV7-3 and TRBJ2-3; D call uncertain. This CDR3 is built from 16 residues. Germline V gene lookup returns CDR1 SGHTA and CDR2 FQGTGA. The V end lost 0 bases, the J end lost 1 base, and 11 bases lay between the germline ends. The chain's CDR3 is CASSLTVTVGTDTQYF. The CDR3, as DNA: TGTGCCAGCAGCTTAACGGTCACAGTAGGCACAGATACGCAGTATTTT.

V and J are TRBV19 and TRBJ2-7, with D perhaps matching TRBD2 (5 bases). This CDR3 has 14 residues. Trimming removed 6 bases at V and 1 base at J, with 13 bases between. Per germline, CDR1 LNHDA and CDR2 SQIVND (reference sequence). The CDR3 spells CASSFTLGSYEQYF. For the CDR3, the DNA is TGTGCCAGTAGCTTCACACTAGGGTCCTACGAGCAGTACTTC.

The V and J genes are TRBV6-5 and TRBJ2-7; 13 bases map to TRBD2. Germline V gene lookup returns CDR1 MNHEY and CDR2 SVGAGI. The CDR3 runs to 15 residues. The J segment lost 6 bases and the V segment lost 5 bases, leaving 7 bases of the junction unmatched. This chain's CDR3 is CASSPRTSGSGEQYF. CDR3 coding DNA: TGTGCCAGCAGTCCTCGGACTAGCGGGAGTGGCGAGCAGTACTTC.

This chain uses TRBV14 with TRBJ2-2; D not resolved. The germline CDR1 and CDR2 sequences are SGHDN and FVKESK. Trimming pared 2 bases from V and 4 bases from J, leaving 11 bases between. The CDR3 runs 15 residues. CDR3 nucleotide sequence: TGTGCCAGCAGCCAACGCAGGCTTACCACCGGGGAGCTGTTTTTT. The encoded protein is CASSQRRLTTGELFF.

V and J are TRBV20-1 and TRBJ2-7; D is ambiguous. The CDR3 loop spans 10 amino acids. Germline assignment: CDR1 DFQATT and CDR2 SNEGSKA (reference sequence). Trimming took 4 bases from V and 3 from J, leaving 4 bases between them. The CDR3 sequence is CSATNYEQYF. In DNA form, the CDR3 reads TGCAGTGCTACTAACTACGAGCAGTACTTC.

The chain couples TRBV5-8 to TRBJ1-5; D unresolved. The CDR3 is 15 amino acids. The germline V gene encodes CDR1 SGHTS and CDR2 YDEGEE. V was pared by 0 bases and J by 3 bases, with 10 bases between. This CDR3 is CASSLDGRYNQPQHF. The CDR3, as DNA: TGTGCCAGCAGCTTGGATGGGCGTTACAATCAGCCCCAGCATTTT. Full variable domain (remainder filled in from reference TRBV5-8 and TRBJ1-5): EAGVTQSPTHLIKTRGQQATLRCSPISGHTSVYWYQQALGLGLQFLLWYDEGEERNRGNFPPRFSGRQFPNYSSELNVNALELEDSALYLCASSLDGRYNQPQHFGDGTRLSIL.

The chain joins TRBV12-5 to TRBJ2-7; the D gene is possibly TRBD2 (6 bases). Trimming stripped 5 bases from V and 6 bases from J, with 17 bases between. Germline V gene lookup returns CDR1 LGHNT and CDR2 FRNRAP. This CDR3 is built from 14 residues. CDR3 DNA sequence: TGTGCTAGTGGTATATCAACCGGGACTGTCGAGCAGTACTTC. Protein product: CASGISTGTVEQYF.